A selection of T cell receptor beta chains follows, all from one sample in a study of metastatic and nonmetastatic thyroid tumors. TCRdb re-called clones via MiXCR from the PCR reads. The sample records roughly 40,000 clones, approximately 18% being singletons. The sequencing input was blood. These receptor sequences come from a male donor with papillary thyroid cancer or a benign thyroid nodule (not recorded which). Some clones in this sample may be carry-over from other donors' samples. Both conserved end residues are part of each CDR3. The order of the fields is J gene, clone size, D gene, V gene, CDR3 protein, CDR3 DNA. D genes are given only for firm matches. Some rows have no size entry. The others give once, few or many, or a class for an expanded clone.

J: TRBJ1-2
size: many
D: -
V: TRBV7-7
CDR3: CASNPSGRRLNYGYTF
DNA: TGTGCTAGCAACCCTTCTGGGAGACGATTAAACTATGGCTACACCTTC

J: TRBJ2-7
size: many
D: TRBD2
V: TRBV20-1
CDR3: CSAQLGLAGSYEQYF
DNA: TGCAGTGCCCAATTGGGCCTAGCGGGTTCCTACGAGCAGTACTTC

J: TRBJ1-1
size: many
D: TRBD1
V: TRBV30
CDR3: CAWRGQGGNTEAFF
DNA: TGTGCCTGGAGGGGACAGGGCGGGAACACTGAAGCTTTCTTT

J: TRBJ2-5
size: many
D: -
V: TRBV2
CDR3: CATLGGGLIQETQYF
DNA: TGTGCCACCCTGGGTGGGGGCCTAATCCAAGAGACCCAGTACTTC

J: TRBJ2-2
size: many
D: TRBD2
V: TRBV2
CDR3: CASSGGRAPGELFF
DNA: TGTGCCAGCAGTGGCGGGAGGGCCCCCGGGGAGCTGTTTTTT

J: TRBJ2-2
size: once
D: TRBD1
V: TRBV11-3
CDR3: CASSKRTGGAGELFF
DNA: TGTGCCAGCAGCAAACGGACAGGGGGGGCCGGGGAGCTGTTTTTT

J: TRBJ2-2
size: many
D: -
V: TRBV6-4
CDR3: CASSDDGNTGELFF
DNA: TGTGCCAGCAGTGACGACGGGAACACCGGGGAGCTGTTTTTT

J: TRBJ2-5
size: many
D: -
V: TRBV7-9
CDR3: CASSLGAVKETQYF
DNA: TGTGCCAGCAGCTTAGGGGCAGTCAAAGAGACCCAGTACTTC

J: TRBJ2-6
size: few
D: -
V: TRBV29-1
CDR3: CSVGMCDGANVLTF
DNA: TGCAGCGTTGGGATGTGCGACGGAGCCAACGTCCTGACTTTC

J: TRBJ2-5
size: many
D: -
V: TRBV4-2
CDR3: CASSQHDGEGAETQYF
DNA: TGTGCCAGCAGCCAACACGACGGGGAGGGGGCAGAGACCCAGTACTTC

J: TRBJ2-3
size: many
D: -
V: TRBV7-6
CDR3: CASSQGDTQYF
DNA: TGTGCCAGCAGCCAGGGAGATACGCAGTATTTT

J: TRBJ2-1
size: many
D: TRBD2
V: TRBV10-3
CDR3: CAIRVTTSGGANEQFF
DNA: TGTGCCATCAGAGTTACGACTAGCGGGGGGGCAAATGAGCAGTTCTTC

J: TRBJ1-5
size: many
D: -
V: TRBV4-1
CDR3: CASSQDWGQNQPQHF
DNA: TGCGCCAGCAGCCAAGATTGGGGACAAAATCAGCCCCAGCATTTT

J: TRBJ1-1
size: few
D: -
V: TRBV6-1
CDR3: CASSGNRVVTEAFF
DNA: TGTGCCAGCAGTGGGAACAGGGTAGTCACTGAAGCTTTCTTT

J: TRBJ1-6
size: -
D: -
V: TRBV30
CDR3: CAWRNVQRGLVSPLHF
DNA: TGTGCCTGGAGAAATGTACAGAGGGGATTGGTATCACCCCTCCACTTT

J: TRBJ2-7
size: many
D: TRBD1
V: TRBV7-9
CDR3: CASSLGGGQGLYEQYF
DNA: TGTGCCAGCAGCTTAGGGGGGGGACAGGGGTTATACGAGCAGTACTTC

J: TRBJ1-4
size: medium-sized
D: TRBD1
V: TRBV2
CDR3: CASTRDRGTNEKLFF
DNA: TGTGCCAGCACCCGGGACAGGGGAACTAATGAAAAACTGTTTTTT

J: TRBJ1-2
size: few
D: -
V: TRBV10-2
CDR3: CASSPVATPANYGYTF
DNA: TGCGCCAGCAGTCCAGTGGCTACCCCAGCTAACTATGGCTACACCTTC

J: TRBJ2-7
size: many
D: -
V: TRBV4-1
CDR3: CASSPEAGGAINEQYF
DNA: TGCGCCAGCAGCCCAGAAGCCGGCGGGGCAATCAACGAGCAGTACTTC

J: TRBJ2-5
size: many
D: -
V: TRBV3-1
CDR3: CASSQEAGLAHPGETQYF
DNA: TGTGCCAGCAGCCAAGAGGCAGGACTGGCGCATCCCGGGGAGACCCAGTACTTC

J: TRBJ2-1
size: many
D: -
V: TRBV24-1
CDR3: CATGDFYNEQFF
DNA: TGTGCCACCGGGGACTTTTACAATGAGCAGTTCTTC

J: TRBJ2-1
size: many
D: TRBD2
V: TRBV3-1
CDR3: CASSQELAGGLNHEQFF
DNA: TGTGCCAGCAGCCAAGAACTAGCGGGAGGGCTCAACCATGAGCAGTTCTTC

J: TRBJ2-1
size: medium-sized
D: -
V: TRBV6-4
CDR3: CASSDSLGSYNEQFF
DNA: TGTGCCAGCAGTGACTCCCTGGGCTCCTACAATGAGCAGTTCTTC

J: TRBJ1-3
size: many
D: -
V: TRBV19
CDR3: CASTELVISGNTIYF
DNA: TGTGCCAGTACCGAATTGGTAATCTCTGGAAACACCATATATTTT

J: TRBJ2-1
size: once
D: -
V: TRBV11-2
CDR3: CASSLSGYNEQFF
DNA: TGTGCCAGCAGCTTATCGGGGTACAATGAGCAGTTCTTC

J: TRBJ2-3
size: many
D: -
V: TRBV20-1
CDR3: CSVIAGASDTQYF
DNA: TGCAGTGTAATTGCGGGGGCCTCAGATACGCAGTATTTT

J: TRBJ2-4
size: many
D: -
V: TRBV30
CDR3: CAWSVHGGYKYF
DNA: TGTGCCTGGAGTGTACACGGAGGGTATAAGTACTTC

J: TRBJ1-4
size: many
D: -
V: TRBV20-1
CDR3: CSAGRKGVGEKLFF
DNA: TGCAGTGCTGGAAGAAAAGGGGTTGGCGAAAAACTGTTTTTT

J: TRBJ2-7
size: many
D: TRBD1
V: TRBV11-2
CDR3: CASSWDSYEQYF
DNA: TGTGCCAGCAGCTGGGACAGCTACGAGCAGTACTTC

J: TRBJ2-5
size: few
D: -
V: TRBV5-1
CDR3: CASSDGGVETQYF
DNA: TGCGCCAGCAGCGACGGGGGTGTTGAGACCCAGTACTTC

J: TRBJ2-7
size: many
D: TRBD2
V: TRBV11-2
CDR3: CASSPVAGLAFHEQYF
DNA: TGTGCCAGCAGCCCAGTTGCAGGACTAGCGTTTCACGAGCAGTACTTC

J: TRBJ2-3
size: -
D: TRBD2
V: TRBV11-1
CDR3: CANSLGGGRDADTQYF
DNA: TGTGCCAACAGCTTAGGAGGCGGGAGGGACGCGGATACGCAGTATTTT

J: TRBJ1-5
size: -
D: -
V: TRBV7-8
CDR3: CASSLAGIGNQPQHF
DNA: TGTGCCAGCAGCTTAGCAGGGATTGGGAATCAGCCCCAGCATTTT

J: TRBJ2-6
size: many
D: -
V: TRBV7-6
CDR3: CASSLALAQSGANVLTF
DNA: TGTGCCAGCAGCTTAGCGCTTGCCCAGTCTGGGGCCAACGTCCTGACTTTC

J: TRBJ1-2
size: -
D: -
V: TRBV7-9
CDR3: CASSLVGGSYGYTF
DNA: TGTGCCAGCAGCTTAGTTGGCGGCTCCTATGGCTACACCTTC

J: TRBJ1-6
size: -
D: TRBD1
V: TRBV15
CDR3: CATSRCHRGSPLHF
DNA: TGTGCCACCAGCAGATGTCACAGGGGTTCACCCCTCCACTTT

J: TRBJ2-3
size: many
D: -
V: TRBV29-1
CDR3: CSVERESTDTQYF
DNA: TGCAGCGTTGAGCGCGAAAGCACAGATACGCAGTATTTT

J: TRBJ1-3
size: many
D: -
V: TRBV5-4
CDR3: CASSFAQSSGNTIYF
DNA: TGTGCCAGCAGCTTCGCTCAGAGCTCTGGAAACACCATATATTTT

J: TRBJ2-5
size: many
D: -
V: TRBV7-9
CDR3: CASMGPETQYF
DNA: TGTGCCAGCATGGGCCCAGAGACCCAGTACTTC

J: TRBJ2-7
size: -
D: -
V: TRBV6-5
CDR3: CASSYGSRQEQYF
DNA: TGTGCCAGCAGTTACGGTAGCCGGCAGGAGCAGTACTTC

J: TRBJ2-1
size: medium-sized
D: -
V: TRBV24-1
CDR3: CATSTSRGLSDEQFF
DNA: TGTGCCACCAGTACTAGCCGCGGGCTTTCCGATGAGCAGTTCTTC

J: TRBJ2-1
size: many
D: TRBD2
V: TRBV27
CDR3: CASSSGTSESYNEQFF
DNA: TGTGCCAGCAGCTCCGGGACTAGCGAGTCCTACAATGAGCAGTTCTTC

J: TRBJ2-3
size: many
D: TRBD1
V: TRBV6-4
CDR3: CASRELQNRDSASTDTQYF
DNA: TGTGCCAGCAGGGAACTACAAAACCGGGACAGCGCTAGCACAGATACGCAGTATTTT

J: TRBJ2-7
size: -
D: -
V: TRBV14
CDR3: CASSQRTVRGYEQYF
DNA: TGTGCCAGCAGCCAACGGACAGTTCGGGGCTACGAGCAGTACTTC

J: TRBJ1-1
size: few
D: -
V: TRBV2
CDR3: CASRWEPAEDFF
DNA: TGTGCCAGTCGATGGGAGCCGGCTGAAGATTTCTTT

J: TRBJ1-1
size: many
D: -
V: TRBV11-2
CDR3: CASSVDTVNTEAFF
DNA: TGTGCCAGCAGCGTTGACACCGTGAACACTGAAGCTTTCTTT

J: TRBJ2-3
size: many
D: TRBD2
V: TRBV10-2
CDR3: CASRTGTSEADTQYF
DNA: TGCGCCAGCAGGACTGGGACTAGCGAGGCAGATACGCAGTATTTT

J: TRBJ1-1
size: many
D: -
V: TRBV12-3/TRBV12-4
CDR3: CASSFLTEAFF
DNA: TGTGCCAGCAGTTTTTTGACTGAAGCTTTCTTT

J: TRBJ2-5
size: many
D: TRBD2
V: TRBV9
CDR3: CASSVGELAGGAQETQYF
DNA: TGTGCCAGCAGCGTAGGAGAATTAGCGGGGGGGGCCCAAGAGACCCAGTACTTC

J: TRBJ2-4
size: many
D: TRBD2
V: TRBV5-1
CDR3: CASSLAAGGAKNIQYF
DNA: TGCGCCAGCAGCTTGGCAGCGGGGGGAGCCAAAAACATTCAGTACTTC

J: TRBJ2-3
size: -
D: TRBD1
V: TRBV11-2
CDR3: CASSSAGTGGWSTDTQYF
DNA: TGTGCCAGCAGCTCCGCCGGTACAGGGGGGTGGAGCACAGATACGCAGTATTTT

J: TRBJ1-3
size: few
D: -
V: TRBV6-1
CDR3: CASRRDNSGNTIYF
DNA: TGTGCCAGCAGGAGGGACAACTCTGGAAACACCATATATTTT

J: TRBJ2-7
size: -
D: -
V: TRBV20-1
CDR3: CIASRSWTTYEQYF
DNA: TGCATTGCTAGTCGTTCCTGGACTACCTACGAGCAGTACTTC

J: TRBJ2-1
size: many
D: -
V: TRBV25-1
CDR3: CASSEQTGGIYNEQFF
DNA: TGTGCCAGCAGTGAACAGACTGGCGGGATATACAATGAGCAGTTCTTC